This entry describes one TCR beta chain. The CDR3 extends over 14 amino acids. After removal of 2 bases from V and 3 bases from J, the junction contained 4 bases not matched to a gene. In germline, CDR1 is SGHNT, CDR2 YENEEA. This sample is drawn from a study of T-cell memory formation after mild COVID-19. Using its own MiXCR run on the 5' RACE reads, TCRdb lists one record per CDR3 protein. In the table there are some 440,000 distinct CDR3 sequences, 20% to 30% of which are singletons. Source material: PBMCs or a T cell subset sorted from them (not recorded which). V is TRBV11-3 and J is TRBJ2-7, with TRBD2 identical over 7 bases. The TCR comes from an adult woman who had mild COVID-19 (a few samples of this study predate the infection). Cell type and time point are not known. The DNA of the CDR3 is TGTGCCAGCAGCTTACTAGCGGACGGCTACGAGCAGTACTTC. Amino acid sequence: CASSLLADGYEQYF.